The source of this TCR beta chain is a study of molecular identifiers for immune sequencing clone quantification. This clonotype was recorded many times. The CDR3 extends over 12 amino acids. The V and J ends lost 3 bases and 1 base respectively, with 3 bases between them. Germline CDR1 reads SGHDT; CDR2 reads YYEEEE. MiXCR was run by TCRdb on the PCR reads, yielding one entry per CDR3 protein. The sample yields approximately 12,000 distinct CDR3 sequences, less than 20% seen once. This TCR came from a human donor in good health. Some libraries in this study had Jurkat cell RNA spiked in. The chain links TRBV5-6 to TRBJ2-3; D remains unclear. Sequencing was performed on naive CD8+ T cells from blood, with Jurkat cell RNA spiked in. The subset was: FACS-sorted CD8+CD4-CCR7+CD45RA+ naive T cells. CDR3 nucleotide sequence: TGTGCCAGCAGCTGGGGCACAGATACGCAGTATTTT. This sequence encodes CASSWGTDTQYF. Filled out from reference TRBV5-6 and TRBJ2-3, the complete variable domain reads DAGVTQSPTHLIKTRGQQVTLRCSPKSGHDTVSWYQQALGQGPQFIFQYYEEEERQRGNFPDRFSGHQFPNYSSELNVNALLLGDSALYLCASSWGTDTQYFGPGTRLTVL.